This T cell receptor (beta chain) appears in the sequencing data of a study of T cell responses to AZD1222 COVID-19 vaccine. This CDR3 contains 11 residues. Germline assignment: CDR1 MNHEY and CDR2 SVGAGI. V dropped 7 bases and J dropped 2 bases, with 6 bases sitting between them. Findings and limits, study-wide: White British people made up most donors, females outnumbered males, and clonal diversity was possibly underestimated. Unmutated regions of variants are reportedly targeted by nearly half of spike-specific TCRs. With dominance at 160-218 and 743-854, vaccine-associated CD4 TCRs spanned spike.

As regards this clone: Its matching antigen is unknown.

Method: immunoSEQ multiplex PCR; TCRdb's copy keeps in-frame clones and lacks some. The table includes 130,000 to 150,000 clones, 88% detected once. The V call is TRBV6-5, the J call TRBJ2-7, with no clear D. Sequenced here: peripheral blood, sampled on day 0 of MenACWY control vaccination. The clonotype comes from an adult in good health. In DNA form, the CDR3 reads TGTGCCAGCACCTCAGCCTACGAGCAGTACTTC. Residues: CASTSAYEQYF.